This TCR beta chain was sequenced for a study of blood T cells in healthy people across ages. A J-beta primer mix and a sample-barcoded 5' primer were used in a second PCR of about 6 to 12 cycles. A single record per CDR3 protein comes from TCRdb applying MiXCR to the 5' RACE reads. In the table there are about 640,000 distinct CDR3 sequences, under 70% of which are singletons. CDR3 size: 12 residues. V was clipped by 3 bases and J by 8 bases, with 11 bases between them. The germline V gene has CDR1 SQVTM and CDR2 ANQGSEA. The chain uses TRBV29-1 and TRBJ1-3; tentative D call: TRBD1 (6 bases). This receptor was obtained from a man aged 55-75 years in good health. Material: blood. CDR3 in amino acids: CSVEGQRDTIYF. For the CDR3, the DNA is TGCAGCGTTGAGGGACAAAGAGACACCATATATTTT.